The 27 T cell receptor beta chains below all came from one sample that was sequenced in a study of CD8+ T cells in alopecia areata. Extracted RNA was reverse transcribed into cDNA, the sequencing template. Clones were sequenced by immunoSEQ multiplex PCR, and TCRdb holds only the in-frame ones, with some missing. The table shows 90,000 to 150,000 clones, with roughly 58% occurring only once. Specified treatment: oral pan-JAK inhibitor, 5-10 mg twice daily. The sample was CD8+ T cells sorted from blood, taken at week 4, from a patient treated with tofacitinib. The receptors come from a human donor with alopecia areata.

The count of this clone is one. V gene TRBV29-1 combines with J gene TRBJ2-7; possibly TRBD2 for D (5 bases). The CDR3 has 12 amino acids. The germline V gene has CDR1 SQVTM and CDR2 ANQGSEA. Trimming took off 5 bases at V and 3 bases at J, with 11 bases between the two ends. In nucleotides, the CDR3 is TGCAGCGTTCTGGACTGGGACTACGAGCAGTACTTC. This sequence encodes CSVLDWDYEQYF.

This sequence joins TRBV5-6 and TRBJ2-1; the D is unclear. Trimming shortened V by 0 bases and J by 9 bases, and 7 bases separated the two germline ends. The CDR3 is 12 residues long. CDR1 is SGHDT and CDR2 is YYEEEE in the germline V gene. The CDR3 sequence: CASSLGPGEQFF. DNA of the CDR3: TGTGCCAGCAGCTTGGGGCCCGGTGAGCAGTTCTTC.

The rearrangement links TRBV19 to TRBJ1-1; 7 nucleotides align to TRBD1. V lost 8 bases, J lost 1 base, and 7 bases stayed unmatched. CDR1 is LNHDA, CDR2 SQIVND, per germline (reference sequence). This CDR3 is 14 amino acids long. The CDR3 region has the DNA TGTGCCAGTGTGACAGGGTTCGGGAACACTGAAGCTTTCTTT. It encodes CASVTGFGNTEAFF. The full variable domain, completed using reference TRBV19 and TRBJ1-1, is DGGITQSPKYLFRKEGQNVTLSCEQNLNHDAMYWYRQDPGQGLRLIYYSQIVNDFQKGDIAEGYSVSREKKESFPLTVTSAQKNPTAFYLCASVTGFGNTEAFFGQGTRLTVV.

This clone was seen a handful of times. The J gene is TRBJ1-2, the V gene TRBV27; D is perhaps TRBD1 (6 bases). This CDR3 has 13 amino acids. Trimming removed 6 bases at V and 2 bases at J, with 10 bases between. Germline V gives CDR1 MNHEY, CDR2 SMNVEV (reference sequence). CDR3 loop: CASSPTGNYGYTF. The CDR3 region has the DNA TGTGCCAGCAGCCCCACAGGGAACTATGGCTACACCTTC.

This chain links TRBV5-4 with TRBJ2-1, with a tentative D call TRBD2 (6 bases). The germline V gene has CDR1 SGHNT and CDR2 YYREEE (reference sequence). The CDR3 runs 13 residues. V was clipped by 3 bases and J by 9 bases, with 13 bases between them. The CDR3 reads CASSSGDRREQFF. The CDR3, as DNA: TGTGCCAGCAGCTCGGGAGATCGACGTGAGCAGTTCTTC.

The V gene is TRBV27, the J gene TRBJ1-1; D is possibly TRBD1 (5 bases). The CDR3 totals 13 residues. Germline CDR1 reads MNHEY; CDR2 reads SMNVEV (reference sequence). V was pared by 2 bases and J by 4 bases, with 8 bases between. Here the CDR3 reads CASSLGGATEAFF. In nucleotides, the CDR3 is TGTGCCAGCAGTTTAGGAGGGGCCACTGAAGCTTTCTTT.

This clone was picked up a small number of times. The chain has TRBV27 and TRBJ1-5; D unclear. Per germline, CDR1 MNHEY and CDR2 SMNVEV (reference sequence). The CDR3 contains 11 residues. V shed 8 bases and J shed 2 bases, with 4 bases lying between them. The CDR3 nucleotides are TGTGCCAGCGGTGGCAATCAGCCCCAGCATTTT. Its protein product is CASGGNQPQHF.

The chain links TRBV27 to TRBJ2-7; 7 bases are a match to TRBD2. The germline V gene has CDR1 MNHEY and CDR2 SMNVEV (reference sequence). V shed 5 bases, J shed 0 bases, and the junction held 4 bases outside the gene matches. The CDR3 is made up of 14 amino acids. The CDR3 here is CASSPGTNSYEQYF. CDR3 DNA: TGTGCCAGCAGTCCCGGGACTAACTCCTACGAGCAGTACTTC.

The rearrangement joins TRBV4-1 to TRBJ2-5; 7 bases are a match to TRBD1. CDR1 MGHRA and CDR2 YSYEKL come from the germline V gene. The V and J ends lost 1 base and 5 bases, in that order; junction bases with no gene match: 7. CDR3 length equals 15 residues. CDR3 bases: TGCGCCAGCAGCCAAGTCCCCGACAGGGCGGAGACCCAGTACTTC. This sequence encodes CASSQVPDRAETQYF.

The rearrangement links TRBV2 to TRBJ2-3; a possible D gene is TRBD2 (5 bases). The germline V gene encodes CDR1 SNHLY and CDR2 FYNNEI. This CDR3 is 16 amino acids long. The germline V and J ends were trimmed by 6 bases and 4 bases, with 20 bases remaining between them. CDR3 sequence: CASRTHWELDSDTQYF. CDR3 coding DNA: TGTGCCAGCAGAACCCACTGGGAACTAGACTCAGATACGCAGTATTTT.

The chain links TRBV30 to TRBJ2-2; D perhaps matches TRBD2 (6 bases). This CDR3 contains 13 residues. With 6 bases removed from V and 3 bases from J, the gap between germline ends came to 11 bases. The germline CDR1 and CDR2 sequences are GTSNPN and SVGIG (reference sequence). CDR3 sequence reads: CACGRGYTGELFF. CDR3 coding DNA: TGTGCCTGCGGCCGGGGGTACACCGGGGAGCTGTTTTTT.

The J gene is TRBJ2-1, the V gene TRBV29-1; 9 bases line up with TRBD2. CDR3 size: 15 residues. In germline, CDR1 is SQVTM, CDR2 ANQGSEA. V lost 5 bases, J lost 0 bases, and 5 bases stayed unmatched. The CDR3 spells CSVSSGMSSYNEQFF. Here the CDR3 DNA reads TGCAGCGTTTCTAGCGGGATGAGCTCCTACAATGAGCAGTTCTTC.

The rearrangement links TRBV25-1 to TRBJ2-5, with 9 bases lining up with TRBD1. The J segment lost 7 bases and the V segment lost 6 bases, leaving 15 bases of the junction unmatched. Germline CDR1 and CDR2: MGHDK and SYGVNS. The CDR3 runs 16 residues. This chain's CDR3 is CASSPTHRGPRVTQYF. DNA of the CDR3: TGTGCCAGCAGCCCTACTCACAGGGGGCCGAGAGTGACCCAGTACTTC. Based on the CDR3 plus reference TRBV25-1 and TRBJ2-5, the full variable domain is EADIYQTPRYLVIGTGKKITLECSQTMGHDKMYWYQQDPGMELHLIHYSYGVNSTEKGDLSSESTVSRIRTEHFPLTLESARPSHTSQYLCASSPTHRGPRVTQYFGPGTRLLVL.

This chain connects TRBV29-1 to TRBJ1-4; D gene ambiguous. CDR3 length: 15 residues. The V and J ends lost 4 bases and 6 bases respectively, with 18 bases between them. Per germline, CDR1 SQVTM and CDR2 ANQGSEA. This chain's CDR3 is CSVVRTDGPHEKLFF. The DNA for the CDR3 is TGCAGCGTTGTAAGGACGGACGGCCCTCATGAAAAACTGTTTTTT.

This clone was detected only a few times. This chain links TRBV30 with TRBJ1-1; D gene unclear. Trimming stripped 3 bases from V and 6 bases from J, with 8 bases between. CDR1 and CDR2 (germline): GTSNPN, SVGIG (reference sequence). The CDR3 has 11 residues. CDR3 sequence reads: CAWSLGSEAFF. The CDR3 bases are TGTGCCTGGAGCCTGGGATCTGAAGCTTTCTTT. Based on the CDR3 plus reference TRBV30 and TRBJ1-1, the full variable domain is SQTIHQWPATLVQPVGSPLSLECTVEGTSNPNLYWYRQAAGRGLQLLFYSVGIGQISSEVPQNLSASRPQDRQFILSSKKLLLSDSGFYLCAWSLGSEAFFGQGTRLTVV.

The chain couples TRBV29-1 to TRBJ2-7; 10 nucleotides align to TRBD1. V dropped 0 bases and J dropped 6; count of bases not matched to a gene: 8. CDR1 and CDR2 (germline): SQVTM, ANQGSEA. This CDR3 is 15 amino acids long. CDR3 loop: CSVEDPGQGLLEQYF. CDR3 DNA: TGCAGCGTTGAAGATCCGGGACAGGGGCTTCTCGAGCAGTACTTC.

The V call is TRBV27, the J call TRBJ2-1; either TRBD1 or TRBD2 may fit D (6 bases each). The V gene lost 6 bases and the J gene lost 6 bases, with 21 bases spanning the gap. The CDR3 runs to 16 residues. CDR1 MNHEY and CDR2 SMNVEV come from the germline V gene (reference sequence). CDR3 amino acids: CASRLEGGPPFNEQFF. CDR3 coding DNA: TGTGCCAGCAGACTAGAGGGGGGACCCCCCTTCAATGAGCAGTTCTTC.

This clone was detected only a few times. V gene TRBV10-3 combines with J gene TRBJ2-7; 9 positions match TRBD1. V shed 7 bases, J shed 6 bases, and the junction held 10 bases outside the gene matches. The CDR3 contains 14 residues. Germline loops: CDR1 ENHRY, CDR2 SYGVKD. This CDR3 is CAITPDRGPREQYF. The CDR3 coding sequence is TGTGCCATCACCCCGGACAGGGGTCCGCGCGAGCAGTACTTC.

This clone was seen a single time. The chain is built from TRBV9 and TRBJ2-3, with 10 bases fitting TRBD2. The CDR3 runs 18 residues. J lost 0 bases, V lost 0 bases, and 7 bases had no gene match. CDR1 and CDR2 (germline): SGDLS, YYNGEE. The CDR3 here is CASSVEPAGGPSTDTQYF. The CDR3 DNA sequence: TGTGCCAGCAGCGTAGAACCAGCGGGGGGGCCTAGCACAGATACGCAGTATTTT.

This clone was counted a few times. The chain couples TRBV27 to TRBJ2-3; D gene unclear. With 7 bases removed from V and 8 bases from J, the gap between germline ends came to 16 bases. Germline V lookup: CDR1 MNHEY, CDR2 SMNVEV (reference sequence). The length of the CDR3 is 13 residues. CDR3 DNA sequence: TGTGCCAGCACCCAACCTTACACCCCTACGCAGTATTTT. It encodes CASTQPYTPTQYF.

This clone was found a few times. The gene calls are TRBV5-1 and TRBJ1-4; no firm D call. The germline V gene has CDR1 SGHRS and CDR2 YFSETQ. There are 13 residues in the CDR3. Trimming left V 3 bases short and J 8 bases short, with 11 bases between. DNA for the CDR3: TGCGCCAGCAGCTGGGAGACAAGGGAAAAACTGTTTTTT. Its protein is CASSWETREKLFF.

The chain employs TRBV7-9 and TRBJ2-2, with D possibly being TRBD1 (6 bases). The CDR3 runs to 14 residues. The germline CDR1 and CDR2 sequences are SEHNR and FQNEAQ (reference sequence). V was trimmed by 6 bases and J by 1 base, leaving 9 bases between them. CDR3 residues: CASSRTENTGELFF. Written as DNA, the CDR3 is TGTGCCAGCAGTAGGACAGAGAACACCGGGGAGCTGTTTTTT. Complete variable domain (other parts from reference TRBV7-9 and TRBJ2-2): DTGVSQNPRHKITKRGQNVTFRCDPISEHNRLYWYRQTLGQGPEFLTYFQNEAQLEKSRLLSDRFSAERPKGSFSTLEIQRTEQGDSAMYLCASSRTENTGELFFGEGSRLTVL.

The gene calls are TRBV30 and TRBJ2-2, with 11 nucleotides matching TRBD1. The CDR3 has 16 residues. Germline CDR1 and CDR2: GTSNPN and SVGIG (reference sequence). J gave up 4 bases and V 0 bases, and 4 bases lay outside the gene matches. The CDR3 loop reads CAWSVLGTGGTGELFF. The CDR3 DNA sequence: TGTGCCTGGAGTGTTCTAGGGACAGGGGGCACCGGGGAGCTGTTTTTT. Using reference TRBV30 and TRBJ2-2 for the parts outside the CDR3, the full variable domain is SQTIHQWPATLVQPVGSPLSLECTVEGTSNPNLYWYRQAAGRGLQLLFYSVGIGQISSEVPQNLSASRPQDRQFILSSKKLLLSDSGFYLCAWSVLGTGGTGELFFGEGSRLTVL.

The rearrangement uses TRBV29-1 and TRBJ2-6; 13 positions agree with TRBD2. There are 18 residues in the CDR3. Germline loops: CDR1 SQVTM, CDR2 ANQGSEA. V was pared by 5 bases and J by 0 bases, with 7 bases of the junction left unmatched. This chain's CDR3 is CSVRTSGGKPSGANVLTF. The CDR3 DNA is TGCAGCGTTAGGACTAGCGGGGGCAAACCCTCTGGGGCCAACGTCCTGACTTTC. Complete variable domain (other parts from reference TRBV29-1 and TRBJ2-6): SAVISQKPSRDICQRGTSLTIQCQVDSQVTMMFWYRQQPGQSLTLIATANQGSEATYESGFVIDKFPISRPNLTFSTLTVSNMSPEDSSIYLCSVRTSGGKPSGANVLTFGAGSRLTVL.

This clone appeared once. The rearrangement uses TRBV29-1 and TRBJ2-7; 13 bases fit TRBD2. Germline loops: CDR1 SQVTM, CDR2 ANQGSEA. Losses at the gene ends were 5 bases for V and 2 bases for J; bases not matched to a gene: 6. The CDR3 loop spans 15 amino acids. The CDR3 sequence: CSVILLAGGPYEQYF. The DNA of the CDR3 is TGCAGCGTTATACTACTAGCGGGGGGGCCCTACGAGCAGTACTTC.

This clone was recorded a few times. The chain combines TRBV7-9 with TRBJ2-7; 8 positions match TRBD1. This CDR3 is built from 13 residues. Germline CDR1 is SEHNR and CDR2 is FQNEAQ (reference sequence). After removal of 10 bases from V and 0 bases from J, the junction contained 5 bases not matched to a gene. CDR3 sequence reads: CAIQDRVSYEQYF. CDR3 DNA sequence: TGTGCCATACAGGACAGGGTCTCCTACGAGCAGTACTTC.

This sequence joins TRBV30 and TRBJ1-6, with D tentatively TRBD1 (6 bases). Germline CDR1 and CDR2: GTSNPN and SVGIG (reference sequence). This CDR3 has 12 residues. The ends were cut back, 0 bases at V and 18 bases at J, with 15 bases in the middle. In DNA, the CDR3 is TGTGCCTGGAGTGTAGATGCGGAGGGACACCACTTT. It yields the protein CAWSVDAEGHHF. Looking up the rest from reference TRBV30 and TRBJ1-6 gives the full variable domain: SQTIHQWPATLVQPVGSPLSLECTVEGTSNPNLYWYRQAAGRGLQLLFYSVGIGQISSEVPQNLSASRPQDRQFILSSKKLLLSDSGFYLCAWSVDAEGHHFGNGTRLTVT.